There are many counts of the clone carrying this TCR beta chain. Its target is not known. The sample is drawn from a study of molecular identifiers for immune sequencing clone quantification. Findings and caveats of the study: Spiked Jurkat TCR RNA originating from one cell could reportedly be identified amid more than 950,000 naive cells. Over 99% of CMV-specific effector molecules, but under 1% of naive ones, were in clones above 20 copies.

CDR3 length equals 15 residues. CDR1 is MDHEN, CDR2 SYDVKM, per germline. J gave up 3 bases and V 5 bases, and 9 bases lay outside the gene matches. Using its own MiXCR run on the PCR reads, TCRdb lists one record per CDR3 protein. This sample has about 640,000 distinct CDR3 sequences, with 20% found just once. The origin of this receptor is a human donor in good health. Some libraries in this study had Jurkat cell RNA spiked in. V usage is TRBV28 and J usage is TRBJ1-1; 7 nucleotides line up with TRBD1. The source material was naive CD8+ T cells from blood, with Jurkat cell RNA spiked in. The subset is: FACS-sorted CD8+CD4-CCR7+CD45RA+ naive T cells. The CDR3 spells CASSVLRGLDTEAFF. DNA for the CDR3: TGTGCCAGCAGTGTGCTAAGGGGGCTGGACACTGAAGCTTTCTTT.